A selection of T cell receptor beta chains follows, all from one sample in a study of OX40 agonist ivuxolimab in advanced cancers. Using immunoSEQ multiplex PCR, the repertoire was profiled, and TCRdb retains in-frame clones only, with some absent. The data hold approximately 69,000 clones, with just over 90% observed a single time. Sequenced here: CD4+ or CD8+ T cells sorted from blood, sampled in a trial of the OX40 agonist ivuxolimab. These receptor sequences come from an adult with an advanced solid tumor such as melanoma, head and neck, liver or kidney cancer. CDR3s include the opening cysteine and the closing phenylalanine or tryptophan. A D gene is named only where the DNA matches it firmly. Only some rows state a clone size, as once, few, many or a class for expanded clones.

d_call j_call v_call clone_size cdr3_aa cdr3_nt
TRBD2 TRBJ2-5 TRBV6-6 - CASSGGGKQETQYF TGTGCCAGCAGTGGGGGGGGGAAACAAGAGACCCAGTACTTC
- TRBJ1-3 TRBV10-2 - CASSEALRSGNTIYF TGCGCCAGCAGTGAGGCACTGCGCTCTGGAAACACCATATATTTT
- TRBJ1-5 TRBV5-1 once CASSLDGYGEPQHF TGCGCCAGCAGCTTGGATGGATATGGGGAGCCCCAGCATTTT
- TRBJ2-1 TRBV5-1 - CASSWQTEQFF TGCGCCAGCAGTTGGCAGACTGAGCAGTTCTTC
TRBD2 TRBJ2-1 TRBV12-5 - CATTGTSGNYNEQFF TGTGCTACGACCGGGACTAGCGGAAACTACAATGAGCAGTTCTTC
- TRBJ2-7 TRBV6-6 - CASSYSVSSSYEQYF TGTGCCAGCAGTTACTCGGTTAGCAGCTCCTACGAGCAGTACTTC
TRBD1 TRBJ2-7 TRBV10-3 - CAIRTSGQDYEQYF TGTGCCATCAGGACATCGGGACAGGACTACGAGCAGTACTTC
- TRBJ2-1 TRBV14 - CASSLPTGINNEQFF TGTGCCAGCAGCCTCCCTACAGGGATCAACAATGAGCAGTTCTTC
- TRBJ2-6 TRBV6-5 - CASSIGPAGANVLTF TGTGCCAGCAGCATAGGACCAGCGGGGGCCAACGTCCTGACTTTC
- TRBJ1-2 TRBV27 - CASSLSGGLSGYTF TGTGCCAGCAGTTTATCGGGGGGGTTGAGCGGCTACACCTTC
TRBD1 TRBJ1-2 TRBV9 - CASSSSSWGQGAGGYTF TGTGCCAGCAGCTCAAGTAGTTGGGGACAGGGAGCAGGAGGCTACACCTTC
TRBD1 TRBJ1-1 TRBV6-5 few CASRTTGEAKAFF TGTGCCAGCAGAACGACAGGGGAGGCGAAAGCTTTCTTT
TRBD1 TRBJ1-1 TRBV18 - CASSLYRGWNTEAFF TGTGCCAGCTCACTATACAGGGGCTGGAACACTGAAGCTTTCTTT
TRBD1 TRBJ2-6 TRBV19 - CASSIVFTGESGANVLTF TGTGCCAGTAGTATAGTTTTTACAGGGGAGTCCGGGGCCAACGTCCTGACTTTC
- TRBJ2-2 TRBV19 - CASSRARTTNTGELFF TGTGCCAGTAGTAGGGCTCGGACAACGAACACCGGGGAGCTGTTTTTT
TRBD2 TRBJ2-7 TRBV2 - CASRGGLAGVGEQYF TGTGCCAGCAGGGGGGGACTAGCGGGAGTAGGCGAGCAGTACTTC
TRBD1 TRBJ1-1 TRBV19 - CASSTTGGGNTEAFF TGTGCCAGTAGTACGACAGGGGGAGGGAACACTGAAGCTTTCTTT
TRBD2 TRBJ2-1 TRBV19 - CASSSRLAGVGPYNEQFF TGTGCCAGTAGTTCTCGGCTAGCGGGAGTGGGGCCCTACAATGAGCAGTTCTTC
TRBD2 TRBJ2-1 TRBV2 - CASSTGTSGIRDEQFF TGTGCCAGCAGTACCGGGACTAGCGGGATTAGGGATGAGCAGTTCTTC
- TRBJ1-2 TRBV5-1 once CASSLEGDIYYGYTF TGCGCCAGCAGCTTGGAGGGGGACATTTACTATGGCTACACCTTC
TRBD2 TRBJ2-1 TRBV7-3 - CASSLTGGRLYNEQFF TGTGCCAGCAGCTTAACGGGCGGGAGGCTCTACAATGAGCAGTTCTTC
- TRBJ2-3 TRBV19 - CASSILPAASTDTQYF TGTGCCAGTAGTATTTTACCAGCGGCTAGCACAGATACGCAGTATTTT
TRBD2 TRBJ2-7 TRBV7-8 - CASSPRTSDISYEQYF TGTGCCAGCAGCCCCCGGACTAGCGATATCTCCTACGAGCAGTACTTC
- TRBJ1-5 TRBV11-2 once CASSPSTGFQPQHF TGTGCCAGCAGCCCAAGCACAGGGTTCCAGCCCCAGCATTTT
TRBD2 TRBJ2-7 TRBV9 - CASSGTSGSYEQYF TGTGCCAGCAGCGGGACTAGCGGGAGCTACGAGCAGTACTTC
- TRBJ1-5 TRBV4-1 - CASSQAQTAPGNQPQHF TGCGCCAGCAGCCAAGCCCAGACAGCCCCGGGCAATCAGCCCCAGCATTTT
- TRBJ1-6 TRBV28 - CASSLAVSPLHF TGTGCCAGCAGTTTAGCGGTTTCACCCCTCCACTTT
TRBD2 TRBJ2-1 TRBV6-5 - CASSGLANYNEQFF TGTGCCAGCAGTGGACTAGCGAACTACAATGAGCAGTTCTTC
- TRBJ1-5 TRBV19 few CASSMNRAQHF TGTGCCAGTAGTATGAACAGGGCTCAGCATTTT
- TRBJ1-2 TRBV6-5 - CASSSRARSYGYTF TGTGCCAGCAGTTCCCGGGCCCGGAGTTATGGCTACACCTTC
- TRBJ2-5 TRBV6-5 - CASSLTGPRRETQYF TGTGCCAGCAGCCTGACCGGGCCCAGGCGAGAGACCCAGTACTTC
TRBD1 TRBJ1-2 TRBV19 - CASSPTGNYGYTF TGTGCCAGTAGCCCGACAGGGAATTATGGCTACACCTTC
- TRBJ2-1 TRBV28 - CASSFKGSNEQFF TGTGCCAGCAGTTTCAAGGGGAGCAATGAGCAGTTCTTC
- TRBJ1-1 TRBV7-9 - CASRNSVLSGRYGAFF TGTGCCAGCAGAAATTCCGTTCTTTCAGGACGTTACGGAGCTTTCTTT
TRBD2 TRBJ2-2 TRBV11-2 - CASSLIGLAGYTGELFF TGTGCCAGCAGCCTCATAGGGCTAGCGGGCTACACCGGGGAGCTGTTTTTT
- TRBJ2-1 TRBV6-6 - CASDRDQSYNEQFF TGTGCCAGCGACCGGGACCAGAGTTACAATGAGCAGTTCTTC
- TRBJ2-1 TRBV18 - CASSPWGQQPNEQFF TGTGCCAGCTCACCATGGGGGCAACAACCCAATGAGCAGTTCTTC
- TRBJ2-5 TRBV6-5 - CASTRDFRVLETQYF TGTGCCAGCACACGGGACTTTAGGGTCTTAGAGACCCAGTACTTC
- TRBJ2-7 TRBV6-5 - CASRQTRTPYEQYF TGTGCCAGCAGGCAGACCAGGACCCCCTACGAGCAGTACTTC
TRBD2 TRBJ2-7 TRBV19 - CASSMAAGVVYEQYF TGTGCCAGTAGTATGGCAGCGGGAGTAGTCTACGAGCAGTACTTC